Detailed here is one T cell receptor beta chain. The protocol was immunoSEQ multiplex PCR, while the TCRdb copy is restricted to in-frame clones and leaves out a portion. The repertoire holds 95,000 or so clones, with over 75% as singletons. Germline values: CDR1 MNHEY, CDR2 SMNVEV (reference sequence). Trimming cost V 6 bases and J 1 base; bases outside gene matches: 5. The CDR3 length is 14 residues. These data are taken from a study of PD-L1 blockade in urothelial cancer. Time point described: pretreatment peripheral blood. This clonotype originated in a man between 60 and 70 years old with urothelial cancer. The sequencing used PBMCs, collected around atezolizumab (anti-PD-L1) treatment. The J gene is TRBJ2-7, the V gene TRBV27; TRBD2 aligns across 8 bases. The CDR3 is CASRASGRSYEQYF. The CDR3 nucleotides read TGTGCCAGCAGAGCTAGCGGGCGTTCCTACGAGCAGTACTTC.